This T cell receptor beta chain appears in the sequencing data of a study of human T cells and chemical hapten exposure. Study background: The cohort included alopecia areata under or over 50% scalp, totalis and universalis.

Notes on the study in general: Expanded TCRs clustered into significantly more large CDR3 similarity groups than controls, the analysis revealed.

As to this clonotype: Its antigen remains unidentified.

Time point meaning: pre-sensitization, week 0. Treatment: therapeutic diphenylcyclopropenone sensitization with weekly scalp DPC. Total RNA came from unfractionated whole blood. The germline CDR1 and CDR2 sequences are KGHDR and SFDVKD. The CDR3 sequence is 13 residues long. V was clipped by 9 bases and J by 5 bases, with 14 bases between them. The library labeled individual cDNA molecules by adding unique molecular identifiers to them. TCRdb ran MiXCR on the RACE reads and lists one entry per CDR3 protein. The repertoire holds over 50,000 distinct CDR3 sequences, 8.5% to 10% seen once, with around a tenth in the top ten.

This TCR was recovered from a woman aged 25 to 39 with alopecia areata. Some clones in this sample may be carry-over from other donors' samples. The source material was whole blood, sampled in connection with sensitization to the hapten diphenylcyclopropenone (DPC). V usage is TRBV24-1 and J usage is TRBJ2-3; D possibly corresponds to TRBD1 (6 bases). The CDR3 sequence: CATAGGSRDTQYF. The CDR3 DNA reads as TGTGCCACCGCTGGGGGCTCCCGAGATACGCAGTATTTT.